Here is one T cell receptor (beta chain) with its context. Its antigen is undetermined. The data are from a study of T cells expressing NK-cell markers. On the study more broadly: Sorted T-cell subsets CD3+CD56+NKG2C+, CD3+CD56+NKG2C- and CD3+CD56-NKG2C+ were TCR beta-sequenced.

Using the 5' RACE reads, TCRdb records one entry per CDR3 protein without DNA. The sample data list 500,000 to 700,000 distinct CDR3 sequences. Whole-study findings and limits: Topping the CD3+CD56-NKG2C+ fraction as well were these clonotypes, in a handful of donors. Roughly six donors had dominant NKG2C+ clonotypes that comprised about 1.0-7.5% of their CD8+ T cells.

Germline values: CDR1 DFQATT, CDR2 SNEGSKA (reference sequence). The CDR3 contains 13 residues. This chain connects TRBV20-1 to TRBJ2-1; TCRdb lists TRBD1, though no DNA is available to test this call. The receptor was isolated from a man between 18 and 35 years old in good health. Sequencing was carried out using blood T cells: a sorted CD56 or NKG2C T cell subset, CD4+ or CD8+ T cells, or bulk PBMC T cells (not recorded which). CDR3 region: CSARTPAGREQFF.